This T cell receptor (beta chain) comes out of a study of blood T cell repertoires in COVID-19. Authors' analysis steps: Quantification of nucleated cells was approximated via reference gene primer amplification. TCRdb's table, derived via immunoSEQ multiplex PCR, lists solely in-frame clones and lacks some. The V and J calls and the clone size are those of that table, but D and trimming were determined from the DNA. The data hold 400,000 or so clones, with about 88% observed a single time. The V end lost 0 bases, the J end lost 2 bases, and 15 bases lay between the germline ends. The CDR3 spans 16 residues. Germline loops: CDR1 SGHKS, CDR2 YYEKEE (reference sequence).

The TCR originated in a woman aged 40 to 50 with COVID-19, enrolled during active disease. Sequenced material: peripheral blood. The chain couples TRBV5-5 to TRBJ2-7; no reliable D call. The CDR3 sequence is CASSLDPEMSTYEQYF. In DNA, the CDR3 is TGTGCCAGCAGCTTGGATCCCGAGATGTCCACCTACGAGCAGTACTTC.